This is a list of T cell receptor beta chains from one sample in a study of radiotherapy plus CTLA-4 blockade in lung cancer. Clones were sequenced by immunoSEQ multiplex PCR, and TCRdb holds only the in-frame ones, with some missing. The table lists over 70,000 clones, approximately 86% of them singletons. The material was peripheral blood, obtained from a patient treated with radiotherapy plus ipilimumab. All receptors derive from a human donor with non-small cell lung cancer who had a partial response to radiotherapy plus ipilimumab. Both conserved end residues are part of each CDR3. The D gene is left open where the match is weak. Not all rows give a size; the values are once, few, many and, for expanded clones, a class.

>TRBV5-1|TRBJ1-2|TRBD1|-
CASSLGQGEDGYTF
TGCGCCAGCAGCTTGGGGCAGGGGGAGGATGGCTACACCTTC
>TRBV25-1|TRBJ1-4|-|once
CASRSGSTNEKLFF
TGTGCCAGCAGGTCAGGGTCAACTAATGAAAAACTGTTTTTT
>TRBV7-6|TRBJ2-5|TRBD2|-
CASSSSGSVQTTQYF
TGTGCCAGCAGCTCAAGCGGGAGCGTCCAAACTACCCAGTACTTC
>TRBV6-5|TRBJ2-1|TRBD2|-
CASGAAGGTNEQFF
TGTGCCAGTGGCGCAGCGGGAGGAACCAATGAGCAGTTCTTC
>TRBV18|TRBJ2-2|-|-
CASSRLEGPGELFF
TGTGCCAGCTCGCGATTGGAGGGCCCCGGGGAGCTGTTTTTT
>TRBV30|TRBJ2-7|TRBD2|-
CAWTSLAGAREQYF
TGTGCCTGGACTTCACTAGCGGGAGCTCGCGAGCAGTACTTC
>TRBV4-1|TRBJ1-2|-|-
CASSQDPLGTTGYTF
TGCGCCAGCAGCCAAGACCCGTTAGGGACAACTGGCTACACCTTC
>TRBV6-4|TRBJ2-7|-|-
CARDTGRAGSCYEQYF
TGTGCCAGGGATACGGGGCGGGCGGGGTCCTGCTACGAGCAGTACTTC
>TRBV27|TRBJ1-2|-|-
CASSITANYGYTF
TGTGCCAGCAGTATCACAGCAAACTATGGCTACACCTTC
>TRBV30|TRBJ2-4|TRBD1|-
CAWSPTRTGIRNIQYF
TGTGCCTGGAGCCCTACCCGGACAGGGATTAGGAACATTCAGTACTTC
>TRBV5-1|TRBJ1-2|TRBD1|-
CASSLTTGYMNGYTF
TGCGCCAGCAGCTTAACGACAGGGTACATGAATGGCTACACCTTC
>TRBV6-1|TRBJ2-2|-|few
CASSIQGTGELFF
TGTGCCAGCAGTATACAGGGCACCGGGGAGCTGTTTTTT
>TRBV10-3|TRBJ1-1|-|-
CAISESRQGRTEAFF
TGTGCCATCAGTGAGTCGAGGCAGGGAAGGACTGAAGCTTTCTTT
>TRBV2|TRBJ1-5|TRBD1|-
CASSGQGVGQPQHF
TGTGCCAGCAGTGGACAGGGGGTAGGACAGCCCCAGCATTTT
>TRBV5-1|TRBJ1-2|-|-
CASSLDTGYVYGYTF
TGCGCCAGCAGCTTGGATACGGGGTACGTTTATGGCTACACCTTC
>TRBV28|TRBJ1-4|TRBD1|-
CASSSGQGIEKLFF
TGTGCCAGCAGTTCAGGACAGGGAATTGAAAAACTGTTTTTT
>TRBV28|TRBJ1-2|-|-
CASSLSGVGARINYGYTF
TGTGCCAGCAGTTTATCAGGGGTGGGGGCTAGGATCAACTATGGCTACACCTTC
>TRBV2|TRBJ1-2|-|-
CASTNYRGYGYTF
TGTGCCAGCACTAACTACCGAGGGTATGGCTACACCTTC
>TRBV15|TRBJ2-2|TRBD2|-
CATSREAGVGELFF
TGTGCCACCAGCAGAGAAGCGGGAGTCGGGGAGCTGTTTTTT
>TRBV9|TRBJ2-7|-|-
CASSDPRNEYEQYF
TGTGCCAGCAGCGACCCGCGGAACGAATACGAGCAGTACTTC
>TRBV4-1|TRBJ1-2|-|once
CASSQDLAGYGYTF
TGCGCCAGCAGCCAAGATTTGGCAGGCTATGGCTACACCTTC
>TRBV28|TRBJ2-5|TRBD1|-
CASSFDRGLETQYF
TGTGCCAGCAGTTTTGACAGGGGGCTTGAGACCCAGTACTTC
>TRBV27|TRBJ2-7|-|-
CASSLGQGFTYEQYF
TGTGCCAGCAGTTTAGGTCAGGGCTTCACCTACGAGCAGTACTTC
>TRBV5-1|TRBJ2-7|-|-
CASSPPLAQPFYEQYF
TGCGCCAGCAGCCCCCCCCTAGCGCAACCATTCTACGAGCAGTACTTC
>TRBV6-6|TRBJ2-2|-|-
CASKPGNTGELFF
TGTGCCAGCAAGCCTGGGAACACCGGGGAGCTGTTTTTT
>TRBV7-2|TRBJ1-2|-|-
CASSFALARGGYTF
TGTGCCAGCAGCTTCGCCTTGGCCAGGGGCGGCTACACCTTC
>TRBV5-4|TRBJ2-6|TRBD1|-
CASSPGQGIGMANVLTF
TGTGCCAGCAGCCCCGGACAGGGGATAGGTATGGCCAACGTCCTGACTTTC
>TRBV18|TRBJ2-7|-|-
CASSPLLEVTDEQYF
TGTGCCAGCTCACCCCTACTAGAGGTAACGGACGAGCAGTACTTC
>TRBV5-8|TRBJ1-5|-|few
CASSLGRSNQPQHF
TGTGCCAGCAGCTTGGGCAGGAGCAATCAGCCCCAGCATTTT
>TRBV2|TRBJ1-5|TRBD1|-
CASRQGGKGQPQHF
TGTGCCAGCAGACAGGGGGGGAAAGGTCAGCCCCAGCATTTT
>TRBV10-3|TRBJ1-1|-|-
CAISERRVTEAFF
TGTGCCATCAGTGAGCGGCGGGTTACTGAAGCTTTCTTT
>TRBV5-6|TRBJ2-2|TRBD2|-
CASSFGTRNTGELFF
TGTGCCAGCAGCTTCGGGACTAGGAACACCGGGGAGCTGTTTTTT
>TRBV27|TRBJ2-1|TRBD2|-
CASSRTSGRAGNEQFF
TGTGCCAGCAGTCGAACTAGCGGGAGGGCCGGAAATGAGCAGTTCTTC